The 32 T cell receptor beta chains below all came from one sample that was sequenced in a study of blood T cell repertoires in COVID-19. Clones were read by immunoSEQ multiplex PCR, and TCRdb kept only the in-frame ones, dropping some. The repertoire consists of 650,000 to 800,000 clones, with about nine tenths occurring once and the leading ten covering roughly 0.26%. Specimen: peripheral blood. The receptors stem from a woman aged 18-35 years with acute or convalescent COVID-19.

The rearrangement uses TRBV15 and TRBJ2-2; D not certain. Germline assignment: CDR1 LNHNV and CDR2 YYDKDF (reference sequence). The V gene lost 3 bases and the J gene lost 2 bases, with 13 bases spanning the gap. This CDR3 has 16 residues. As DNA, the CDR3 is TGTGCCACCAGCAGTCGCCCGTCCACTAACACCGGGGAGCTGTTTTTT. Its protein is CATSSRPSTNTGELFF.

The chain uses TRBV9 and TRBJ2-3, with 12 nucleotides matching TRBD2. Germline V lookup: CDR1 SGDLS, CDR2 YYNGEE. After removal of 0 bases from V and 2 bases from J, the junction contained 10 bases not matched to a gene. The CDR3 loop spans 19 amino acids. The CDR3 DNA is TGTGCCAGCAGCGTAGAATCGTGGACTAGCGGGGCGATCACAGATACGCAGTATTTT. Translated: CASSVESWTSGAITDTQYF.

This sequence joins TRBV7-9 and TRBJ2-5, with 8 bases that match TRBD2. Germline CDR1 reads SEHNR; CDR2 reads FQNEAQ (reference sequence). The V gene end was trimmed by 4 bases and the J gene end by 5 bases; junction bases not matched to a gene: 12. The CDR3 totals 16 residues. The DNA of the CDR3 is TGTGCCAGCAGCTCTGGGACTGGCGGGGGGCTTGAGACCCAGTACTTC. This encodes CASSSGTGGGLETQYF.

This clone showed up just once. The CDR3 here is CASSLRQGVNTEAFF. CDR3 DNA: TGTGCCAGCAGCCTCCGACAGGGGGTTAACACTGAAGCTTTCTTT. The chain joins TRBV11-1 to TRBJ1-1, with TRBD1 matching over 9 bases. The CDR3 consists of 15 residues. Unmatched junction bases numbered 6, after V lost 5 bases and J lost 2 bases. Germline CDR1 and CDR2: SGHAT and FQDESV (reference sequence).

The genes are TRBV27 and TRBJ2-7, with D maybe TRBD1 (5 bases). Germline V CDR1 and CDR2: MNHEY, SMNVEV (reference sequence). The V end lost 4 bases, the J end lost 2 bases, and 9 bases lay between the germline ends. The length of the CDR3 is 13 residues. The CDR3 is CASSSGRAYEQYF. CDR3 nucleotide sequence: TGTGCCAGCAGTTCAGGCAGGGCCTACGAGCAGTACTTC.

The V gene is TRBV3-1 (or the pseudogene TRBV3-2), the J gene TRBJ1-2; unclear D gene. The germline CDR1 and CDR2 sequences are LGHDT and YNNKEL (reference sequence). The V end was cut by 0 bases, the J end by 0 bases, with 17 bases between. The CDR3 has 18 amino acids. As DNA, the CDR3 is TGTGCCAGCAGCCAAGATGTCGGGGAATTCCAAGCTAACTATGGCTACACCTTC. Amino acid sequence: CASSQDVGEFQANYGYTF.

The V gene is TRBV6-5, the J gene TRBJ2-2; 8 bases match TRBD1. There are 15 residues in the CDR3. CDR1 and CDR2 from the germline V gene are MNHEY and SVGAGI. V dropped 4 bases and J dropped 6; count of bases not matched to a gene: 7. As DNA, the CDR3 is TGTGCCAGCAGTTCGACAGGGGCTGGCGCCGGGGAGCTGTTTTTT. The encoded protein is CASSSTGAGAGELFF.

J is TRBJ1-1 and V is TRBV4-1; the D gene is possibly TRBD1 (6 bases). Trimming pared 4 bases from V and 5 bases from J, leaving 14 bases between. The CDR3 totals 14 residues. In germline, CDR1 is MGHRA, CDR2 YSYEKL. CDR3: CASSPTGTLTEAFF. CDR3 sequence (DNA): TGCGCCAGCAGCCCCACCGGGACACTGACTGAAGCTTTCTTT.

The chain has TRBV19 and TRBJ1-5; 12 bases fit TRBD1. V lost 1 base to trimming and J lost 5 bases; unmatched junction nucleotides: 3. CDR1 is LNHDA, CDR2 SQIVND, per germline (reference sequence). The CDR3 contains 16 residues. CDR3 loop: CASSIVGTGGDQPQHF. The CDR3 coding sequence is TGTGCCAGTAGTATAGTTGGGACAGGGGGCGATCAGCCCCAGCATTTT.

The chain has TRBV19 and TRBJ2-2; maybe TRBD2 (6 bases). The CDR3 loop spans 16 amino acids. In germline, CDR1 is LNHDA, CDR2 SQIVND (reference sequence). V was pared by 6 bases and J by 4 bases, with 18 bases between. This CDR3 reads CASRKGLSQGTGELFF. CDR3 DNA: TGTGCCAGTAGGAAGGGACTCTCGCAGGGCACCGGGGAGCTGTTTTTT.

This clone appeared a single time. The chain carries TRBV25-1 and TRBJ1-4, with TRBD1 matching 8 bases. Germline CDR1 and CDR2: MGHDK and SYGVNS. The V gene end was trimmed by 5 bases and the J gene end by 8 bases; junction bases not matched to a gene: 4. The CDR3 has 13 amino acids. The CDR3 nucleotides are TGTGCCAGCAGTCACAGGGGGAGAGAAAAACTGTTTTTT. It encodes CASSHRGREKLFF.

The V call is TRBV15, the J call TRBJ2-7, with a weak D call TRBD1 (7 bases). Germline V gene lookup returns CDR1 LNHNV and CDR2 YYDKDF (reference sequence). There are 17 residues in the CDR3. Trimming stripped 6 bases from V and 6 bases from J, with 27 bases between. The CDR3 spells CATRTSTGATTGGEQYF. The CDR3 DNA sequence: TGTGCCACCAGAACCTCAACAGGGGCGACCACCGGGGGCGAGCAGTACTTC.

The V and J genes are TRBV11-1 and TRBJ1-5; D unclear. With 8 bases removed from V and 10 bases from J, the gap between germline ends came to 12 bases. Germline CDR1 is SGHAT and CDR2 is FQDESV (reference sequence). This CDR3 comprises 11 residues. The CDR3 sequence is CASLRRAPQHF. CDR3 DNA: TGTGCCAGCCTCAGGCGGGCCCCCCAGCATTTT.

The V and J genes are TRBV24-1 and TRBJ2-3; weak D call: TRBD1 (5 bases). The V gene lost 5 bases and the J gene lost 2 bases, with 10 bases spanning the gap. CDR3 length: 14 amino acids. Looked up from germline, CDR1 is KGHDR and CDR2 is SFDVKD. CDR3 DNA: TGTGCCACCAGTGTACGTGGGGCCACAGATACGCAGTATTTT. This codes for CATSVRGATDTQYF.

The rearrangement links TRBV29-1 to TRBJ2-2; tentatively, D is TRBD2 (5 bases). Trimming removed 6 bases at V and 2 bases at J, with 10 bases between. Germline values: CDR1 SQVTM, CDR2 ANQGSEA. The CDR3 consists of 13 residues. Written as DNA, the CDR3 is TGCAGCGTACTAGTCTCCAACACCGGGGAGCTGTTTTTT. Its translation is CSVLVSNTGELFF.

The J gene is TRBJ1-2, the V gene TRBV18; D is perhaps TRBD1 (6 bases). The germline gives CDR1 KGHSH, CDR2 LQKENI. V lost 5 bases, J lost 1 base, and 8 bases lay in between. The CDR3 has 13 residues. The DNA for the CDR3 is TGTGCCAGCTCAAAGGGGGATAACTATGGCTACACCTTC. It is translated as CASSKGDNYGYTF.

The CDR3 DNA reads TGTGCCAGCAGTTTAAGGACAGGGGGGGCTGGCTACACCTTC. Translation gives CASSLRTGGAGYTF. The gene calls are TRBV28 and TRBJ1-2; the match to TRBD1 covers 10 bases. Germline V gene lookup returns CDR1 MDHEN and CDR2 SYDVKM. The V segment lost 2 bases and the J segment 7 bases; nucleotides outside the gene matches: 4. The CDR3 length is 14 residues.

In nucleotides, the CDR3 is TGTGCCAGCAGCTTAGTCCCTAGCGAGTACTACGAGCAGTACTTC. Its protein product is CASSLVPSEYYEQYF. V gene TRBV7-9 combines with J gene TRBJ2-7; TRBD2 might be the D (6 bases). Germline V CDR1 and CDR2: SEHNR, FQNEAQ (reference sequence). V was trimmed by 1 base and J by 3 bases, leaving 13 bases between them. The CDR3 loop spans 15 amino acids. Full variable domain (rest looked up from reference TRBV7-9 and TRBJ2-7): DTGVSQNPRHKITKRGQNVTFRCDPISEHNRLYWYRQTLGQGPEFLTYFQNEAQLEKSRLLSDRFSAERPKGSFSTLEIQRTEQGDSAMYLCASSLVPSEYYEQYFGPGTRLTVT.

V gene TRBV29-1 combines with J gene TRBJ2-5; weak D call: TRBD1 (5 bases). The ends were cut back, 5 bases at V and 2 bases at J, with 12 bases in the middle. Germline values: CDR1 SQVTM, CDR2 ANQGSEA. The CDR3 has 13 residues. CDR3 protein: CSVKGPGQETQYF. The CDR3 region has the DNA TGCAGCGTTAAGGGGCCAGGGCAAGAGACCCAGTACTTC.

This clone appeared a single time. The chain couples TRBV28 to TRBJ2-7; D is uncertain. The CDR3 length is 14 residues. The V and J ends lost 4 bases and 2 bases respectively, with 12 bases between them. Germline CDR1 is MDHEN and CDR2 is SYDVKM. CDR3 in amino acids: CASSSPSTPYEQYF. The CDR3 DNA sequence: TGTGCCAGCAGTTCCCCCTCGACTCCCTACGAGCAGTACTTC.

The J gene is TRBJ2-7, the V gene TRBV5-5; tentatively, D is TRBD2 (5 bases). The CDR3 extends over 14 amino acids. V was clipped by 5 bases and J by 4 bases, with 16 bases between them. Germline CDR1 and CDR2: SGHKS and YYEKEE (reference sequence). The CDR3 coding sequence is TGTGCCAGCAGGCCAGGAGGTTCTATGTACGAGCAGTACTTC. Amino acids: CASRPGGSMYEQYF.

In its sample, this clone was seen once. J is TRBJ1-2 and V is TRBV11-2; D might be TRBD1 (5 bases). Looked up from germline, CDR1 is SGHAT and CDR2 is FQNNGV. The ends were cut back, 5 bases at V and 4 bases at J, with 14 bases in the middle. CDR3 size: 14 residues. The CDR3 here is CASSAPGGTYGYTF. The CDR3 DNA sequence: TGTGCCAGCAGCGCCCCCGGGGGGACCTATGGCTACACCTTC.

The chain is built from TRBV6-1 and TRBJ2-3, with D possibly matching TRBD2 (6 bases). Germline loops: CDR1 MNHNS, CDR2 SASEGT. This CDR3 has 16 residues. Trimming left V 3 bases short and J 2 bases short, with 15 bases between. The CDR3 loop reads CASSDNSGAITDTQYF. DNA of the CDR3: TGTGCCAGCAGTGATAATAGCGGAGCGATCACAGATACGCAGTATTTT.

The CDR3 protein is CASSQTQGQGFSEQYF. In DNA form, the CDR3 reads TGTGCCAGCAGCCAAACTCAGGGACAGGGGTTTTCCGAGCAGTACTTC. This rearrangement joins TRBV7-6 to TRBJ2-7, with 10 positions matching TRBD1. Germline lookup yields CDR1 SGHVS and CDR2 FNYEAQ. The CDR3 runs 16 residues. Losses at the gene ends were 5 bases for V and 6 bases for J; bases not matched to a gene: 13.

The chain couples TRBV15 to TRBJ1-2; a possible D gene is TRBD1 (6 bases). The CDR3 extends over 16 amino acids. V was cut by 5 bases and J by 2 bases, with 18 bases left in between. The germline V gene encodes CDR1 LNHNV and CDR2 YYDKDF (reference sequence). The CDR3 nucleotides are TGTGCCACCAGCGACGGGGGGGGCAGGAGAAACTATGGCTACACCTTC. The encoded protein is CATSDGGGRRNYGYTF.

The chain has TRBV7-9 and TRBJ2-1; D gene uncertain. The CDR3 has 16 residues. Deletions cut 0 bases from V and 5 bases from J, with 14 bases between. Germline V gene sequence: CDR1 SEHNR, CDR2 FQNEAQ (reference sequence). The chain's CDR3 is CASSLAAQVVDNEQFF. CDR3 nucleotides: TGTGCCAGCAGCTTAGCGGCCCAGGTAGTGGACAATGAGCAGTTCTTC.

The count of this clone is one. The chain employs TRBV6-4 and TRBJ2-2, with D unresolved. V was cut by 3 bases and J by 5 bases, with 7 bases left in between. Germline V gives CDR1 MRHNA, CDR2 SNTAGT. The CDR3 contains 13 residues. In DNA, the CDR3 is TGTGCCAGCAGTGAGCGTGAGACCGGGGAGCTGTTTTTT. This sequence encodes CASSERETGELFF.

The chain links TRBV6-1 to TRBJ1-3, with D unresolved. The CDR3 has 13 amino acids. Germline CDR1 is MNHNS and CDR2 is SASEGT. V was shortened by 3 bases and J by 5 bases, with 8 bases between the two germline ends. For the CDR3, the DNA is TGTGCCAGCAGTGAGACTGACCGAAACACCATATATTTT. It yields the protein CASSETDRNTIYF.

The V call is TRBV5-1, the J call TRBJ1-2, with 8 bases aligning to TRBD1. The ends lost 4 bases at V and 1 base at J; junction bases unmatched: 12. The CDR3 runs to 17 residues. CDR1 is SGHRS and CDR2 is YFSETQ in the germline V gene. The DNA of the CDR3 is TGCGCCAGCAGCCATGGACAGGGCCCGACCTTTAACTATGGCTACACCTTC. Translation gives CASSHGQGPTFNYGYTF.

The chain couples TRBV5-4 to TRBJ2-3, with D tentatively TRBD2 (6 bases). Germline-derived CDR1 and CDR2 are SGHNT and YYREEE (reference sequence). Deletions cut 9 bases from V and 6 bases from J, with 17 bases between. The CDR3 runs 13 residues. CDR3 in DNA: TGTGCCACAGCGGGCCCGCGCGAGGATACGCAGTATTTT. Amino acid sequence: CATAGPREDTQYF.

Only one count was recorded for this clone. The chain is built from TRBV6-5 and TRBJ2-1; 8 bases are a match to TRBD1. Germline V gives CDR1 MNHEY, CDR2 SVGAGI. The CDR3 totals 15 residues. Unmatched junction bases numbered 11, after V lost 7 bases and J lost 6 bases. The CDR3 nucleotides are TGTGCCAGCATCGTGACAGGGGCAGGGGGCAATGAGCAGTTCTTC. Its protein is CASIVTGAGGNEQFF.

The rearrangement links TRBV12-3 or TRBV12-4 to TRBJ1-1, with TRBD1 matching 9 bases. V was clipped by 5 bases and J by 8 bases; unmatched bases: 6. The CDR3 spans 13 residues. The CDR3 loop is CASSIFTGGEAFF. DNA of the CDR3: TGTGCCAGCAGTATATTTACAGGGGGCGAAGCTTTCTTT.